The 4 T cell receptor beta chains below come from one sample, sequenced in a study of shared clonotypes between healthy human individuals. Sequenced by immunoSEQ multiplex PCR; TCRdb stores in-frame clones only, minus some. The table has 400,000 to 600,000 clones, roughly 85% seen once. Source material: PBMCs. The receptor set was obtained from a woman between 35 and 50 years old in good health. Some clones in this sample may be carry-over from other donors' samples.

V and J are TRBV28 and TRBJ2-6; TRBD1 matches 7 bases. After removal of 6 bases from V and 0 bases from J, the junction contained 8 bases not matched to a gene. The germline V gene has CDR1 MDHEN and CDR2 SYDVKM. The CDR3 covers 17 residues. The CDR3 nucleotides read TGTGCCAGCAGCACCTGGGACAGCCACTCTGGGGCCAACGTCCTGACTTTC. The encoded protein is CASSTWDSHSGANVLTF.

About this clone: Additional DNA sequences in this sample encode the identical CDR3. This chain connects TRBV19 to TRBJ1-1, with D hard to call. This CDR3 spans 13 amino acids. The V gene lost 3 bases and the J gene lost 1 base, with 6 bases spanning the gap. Germline CDR1 reads LNHDA; CDR2 reads SQIVND (reference sequence). The CDR3 sequence: CASSIAKNTEAFF. Here the CDR3 DNA reads TGTGCCAGTAGTATCGCCAAGAACACTGAAGCTTTCTTT.

This chain joins TRBV27 and TRBJ2-7; D is perhaps TRBD1 or TRBD2 (5 bases each). The V gene's germline CDR1 is MNHEY and CDR2 SMNVEV (reference sequence). V lost 5 bases, J lost 3 bases, and 5 bases lay in between. This CDR3 is 11 amino acids long. The CDR3 sequence: CASSGGYEQYF. CDR3 in DNA: TGTGCCAGCAGTGGGGGCTACGAGCAGTACTTC.

This clone was seen a few times. As DNA, the CDR3 is TGTGCCAGTAGCACGGATAATGGAAACACCATATATTTT. Protein: CASSTDNGNTIYF. The V call is TRBV19, the J call TRBJ1-3; no firm D call. Trimming removed 6 bases from V and 3 bases from J, with 9 bases in between. Germline V gene data show CDR1 as LNHDA and CDR2 as SQIVND (reference sequence). The CDR3 contains 13 residues.